Presented here are 6 T cell receptor beta chains from one specimen sequenced in a study of T cell repertoires in cytomegalovirus infection. Their cognate antigens are unknown. In TCRdb, the reads were re-called with MiXCR into one record per CDR3 protein. The data hold under 50,000 distinct CDR3 sequences, with over 20% observed a single time. The material sequenced was CD8+ T cells from cultured PBMCs, taken from culture after CMV antigen stimulation. The receptors here all came from a human donor in good health (CMV status not recorded). Some clones in this sample may be carry-over from other donors' samples.

The chain's CDR3 is CASSPDRVTEAFF. CDR3 DNA sequence: TGTGCCAGCAGCCCAGACAGGGTCACTGAAGCTTTCTTT. The V and J genes are TRBV27 and TRBJ1-1, with 7 bases matching TRBD1. The CDR3 is 13 residues long. V trimming: 6 bases; J trimming: 4 bases; junction bases outside the gene matches: 5. Looked up from germline, CDR1 is MNHEY and CDR2 is SMNVEV (reference sequence).

Concerning this clonotype: The junction does not match germline at one end; this may be a read error. The rearrangement uses TRBV7-2 and TRBJ1-5; D is undetermined. Per germline, CDR1 SGHTA and CDR2 FQGNSA. This CDR3 has 13 residues. CDR3 residues: CARSPETRQPQHF. The CDR3 DNA reads TGTGCCCGCAGCCCAGAAACACGGCAGCCCCAGCATTTT.

This clonotype was seen many times. A junction end diverges from the germline sequence, so it may reflect a read error. This chain links TRBV7-2 with TRBJ2-2; 8 bases align to TRBD2. This CDR3 has 14 amino acids. CDR1 is SGHTA, CDR2 FQGNSA, per germline. The CDR3 loop reads CASSLGLDTGELFF. The CDR3, as DNA: TGTGCCAGTAGCTTGGGACTAGACACCGGGGAGCTGTTTTTT.

The genes are TRBV12-3 or TRBV12-4 and TRBJ2-3; D not resolved. The V end was cut by 11 bases, the J end by 4 bases, with 7 bases between. The CDR3 length is 10 residues. CDR3 protein: CAAMADTQYF. The CDR3 DNA reads TGTGCCGCAATGGCAGATACGCAGTATTTT.

V gene TRBV5-1 combines with J gene TRBJ1-1; TRBD1 matches at 11 bases. The CDR3 contains 15 residues. V was pared by 5 bases and J by 2 bases, with 5 bases of the junction left unmatched. Germline CDR1 reads SGHRS; CDR2 reads YFSETQ. The CDR3 here is CASRDRGPLNTEAFF. CDR3 DNA: TGCGCCAGCAGGGACAGGGGGCCCCTCAACACTGAAGCTTTCTTT.

This clonotype came up a few times. The chain links TRBV27 to TRBJ2-1; no definite D call. CDR3 length: 13 amino acids. CDR1 is MNHEY, CDR2 SMNVEV, per germline (reference sequence). V was trimmed by 2 bases and J by 4 bases, leaving 6 bases between them. DNA of the CDR3: TGTGCCAGCAGTTTAGGGGTGTACAATGAGCAGTTCTTC. Residues: CASSLGVYNEQFF.